A single count supports the clone carrying this T cell receptor (beta chain). Its antigen is still unknown. The data were obtained in a study of blood T cells in healthy people across ages. Study-level results: The unsorted PBMCs prevented any conclusive comparison of naive versus antigen-experienced cells. Investigators viewed diversity estimates from one million T cells as underestimates, the study reported. Researchers report that TCR beta diversity correlated strongly with naive T cell percentage.

The authors ran a second PCR of about 6 to 11 cycles using a sample-barcoded 5' primer and a J-beta primer mix. Each CDR3 protein is one row after TCRdb ran MiXCR on the 5' RACE reads. Altogether around 940,000 distinct CDR3 sequences are present, roughly 51% being singletons, with the ten largest covering about a fifth. This CDR3 is 14 amino acids long. CDR1 and CDR2 (germline): ENHRY, SYGVKD. The specimen was blood. This chain uses TRBV10-3 with TRBJ2-5; 8 nucleotides agree with TRBD2. The DNA end is more similar to TRBJ2-7, so the J call may be wrong. This receptor was taken from a woman aged 55-69 years in good health. The CDR3: CAIRTGLGGYEQYF. The CDR3 bases are TGTGCCATCAGAACGGGACTAGGGGGATACGAGCAGTACTTC.